The rows below give T cell receptor beta chains drawn from one sample of a study of T cells in localized non-small cell lung cancer. Clones were sequenced by immunoSEQ multiplex PCR, and TCRdb holds only the in-frame ones, with some missing. The sample lists around 36,000 clones, 81% seen once, with around 6.6% in the top ten. Sequenced material: peripheral blood mononuclear cells, taken before any cancer treatment. These receptors were taken from a male donor at least 60 years old with stage II lung adenocarcinoma. The conserved cysteine and the conserved F or W are not part of the CDR3 here.

len: 11
v_gene: TRBV28
j_gene: TRBJ1-1
CDR3aa: ASSLVRGTEAF

len: 10
v_gene: TRBV5-4
j_gene: TRBJ1-1
CDR3aa: ASSAYRESAF

len: 13
v_gene: TRBV28
j_gene: TRBJ1-3
CDR3aa: ASSVPDIAGNTIY

len: 14
v_gene: TRBV4-1
j_gene: TRBJ2-1
CDR3aa: ASSQDRASGDNEQF

len: 13
v_gene: TRBV4-3
j_gene: TRBJ2-1
CDR3aa: ASSQASGDYNEQF

len: 13
v_gene: TRBV2
j_gene: TRBJ1-3
CDR3aa: ASSVSQGSGNTIY

len: 10
v_gene: TRBV5-4
j_gene: TRBJ1-1
CDR3aa: ASSLALGEAF

len: 12
v_gene: TRBV6-6
j_gene: TRBJ2-5
CDR3aa: ASSSIRGQETQY

len: 11
v_gene: TRBV6-5
j_gene: TRBJ1-5
CDR3aa: ASSPGLHQPQH

len: 15
v_gene: TRBV2
j_gene: TRBJ2-3
CDR3aa: ASRASGSLGKTDTQY

len: 11
v_gene: TRBV7-6
j_gene: TRBJ2-5
CDR3aa: ASSYLVRQTQY

len: 13
v_gene: TRBV5-5
j_gene: TRBJ1-3
CDR3aa: ASSNDRLIGNTIY

len: 13
v_gene: TRBV5-1
j_gene: TRBJ2-5
CDR3aa: ASSLTSGSGETQY

len: 12
v_gene: TRBV30
j_gene: TRBJ1-1
CDR3aa: AWRGRRTNTEAF

len: 11
v_gene: TRBV2
j_gene: TRBJ2-5
CDR3aa: ASGGRQGETQY

len: 12
v_gene: TRBV4-1
j_gene: TRBJ2-7
CDR3aa: ASSQGVTSYEQY

len: 12
v_gene: TRBV11-2
j_gene: TRBJ2-1
CDR3aa: ASSFTGDYNEQF

len: 13
v_gene: TRBV11-1
j_gene: TRBJ2-6
CDR3aa: ASSKDHSGANVLT

len: 13
v_gene: TRBV2
j_gene: TRBJ2-1
CDR3aa: ASRGTSGLYNEQF

len: 10
v_gene: TRBV7-2
j_gene: TRBJ2-4
CDR3aa: ASSFGVHIQY

len: 12
v_gene: TRBV10-3
j_gene: TRBJ2-3
CDR3aa: AISRGASTDTQY

len: 13
v_gene: TRBV7-9
j_gene: TRBJ2-2
CDR3aa: ASSSTGGSGGELF

len: 11
v_gene: TRBV6-1
j_gene: TRBJ1-2
CDR3aa: ASSFGGALGYT

len: 13
v_gene: TRBV6-1
j_gene: TRBJ1-2
CDR3aa: ASSEVFNGGYGYT

len: 13
v_gene: TRBV7-3
j_gene: TRBJ2-1
CDR3aa: ASSLLTSGRNEQF

len: 11
v_gene: TRBV10-3
j_gene: TRBJ2-7
CDR3aa: AISEQGWSEQY

len: 13
v_gene: TRBV7-2
j_gene: TRBJ2-1
CDR3aa: ASSAARGGYNEQF

len: 12
v_gene: TRBV18
j_gene: TRBJ2-2
CDR3aa: ASSPQAALRELF

len: 12
v_gene: TRBV6-1
j_gene: TRBJ1-2
CDR3aa: ASREGGAGYGYT

len: 11
v_gene: TRBV18
j_gene: TRBJ2-3
CDR3aa: ASSRAGTDTQY

len: 9
v_gene: TRBV27
j_gene: TRBJ2-3
CDR3aa: ASSSTDTQY

len: 12
v_gene: TRBV7-2
j_gene: TRBJ1-2
CDR3aa: ASIKAAGNYGYT

len: 12
v_gene: TRBV2
j_gene: TRBJ2-3
CDR3aa: ADGGEVGTDTQY

len: 13
v_gene: TRBV4-2
j_gene: TRBJ2-1
CDR3aa: ASSQVRYGWNEQF

len: 13
v_gene: TRBV4-3
j_gene: TRBJ1-2
CDR3aa: ASSQERTDNYGYT

len: 11
v_gene: TRBV18
j_gene: TRBJ1-5
CDR3aa: ASSPSARGHQH

len: 14
v_gene: TRBV6-6
j_gene: TRBJ1-4
CDR3aa: ASSPRTTTSNEKLF

len: 9
v_gene: TRBV6-5
j_gene: TRBJ2-3
CDR3aa: ASSERNTQY

len: 10
v_gene: TRBV7-2
j_gene: TRBJ2-5
CDR3aa: ASRGDQETQY

len: 11
v_gene: TRBV19
j_gene: TRBJ1-2
CDR3aa: ASSMRGNYGYT

len: 12
v_gene: TRBV14
j_gene: TRBJ2-1
CDR3aa: ASSHTSGYNEQF

len: 12
v_gene: TRBV7-3
j_gene: TRBJ2-7
CDR3aa: ASSLHQGPYEQY

len: 12
v_gene: TRBV5-1
j_gene: TRBJ1-2
CDR3aa: ASSSRTGNYGYT

len: 10
v_gene: TRBV18
j_gene: TRBJ2-4
CDR3aa: ASSPGQGIQY

len: 11
v_gene: TRBV5-1
j_gene: TRBJ1-1
CDR3aa: ASSSSPSTEAF